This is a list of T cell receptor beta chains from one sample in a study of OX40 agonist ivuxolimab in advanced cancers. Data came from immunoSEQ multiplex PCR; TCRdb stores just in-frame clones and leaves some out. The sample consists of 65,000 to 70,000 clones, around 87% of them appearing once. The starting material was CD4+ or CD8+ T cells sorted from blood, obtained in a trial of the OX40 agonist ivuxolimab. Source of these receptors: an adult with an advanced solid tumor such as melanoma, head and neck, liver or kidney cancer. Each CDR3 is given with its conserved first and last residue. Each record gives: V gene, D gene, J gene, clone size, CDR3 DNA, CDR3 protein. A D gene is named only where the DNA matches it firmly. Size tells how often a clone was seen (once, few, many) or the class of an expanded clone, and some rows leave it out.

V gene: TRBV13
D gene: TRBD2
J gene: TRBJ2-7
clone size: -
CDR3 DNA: TGTGCCAGCAGCGAAACTAGCGGTTACGAGCAGTACTTC
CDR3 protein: CASSETSGYEQYF

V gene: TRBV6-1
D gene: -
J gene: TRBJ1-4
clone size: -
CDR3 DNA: TGTGCCAGCAGTGGGGAGCAGGGGCTTCGTGGGGAAAAACTGTTTTTT
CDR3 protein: CASSGEQGLRGEKLFF

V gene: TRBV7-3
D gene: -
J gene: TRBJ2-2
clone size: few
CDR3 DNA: TGTGCCAGCAGCCCTGAGGTGGGGGCCGGGGAGCTGTTTTTT
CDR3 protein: CASSPEVGAGELFF

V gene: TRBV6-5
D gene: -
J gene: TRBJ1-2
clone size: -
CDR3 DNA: TGTGCCAGCAGTAAGTCCCCCAAGGGCTATGGCTACACCTTC
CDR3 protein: CASSKSPKGYGYTF

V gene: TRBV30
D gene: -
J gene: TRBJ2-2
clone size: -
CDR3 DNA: TGTGCCTGGAGTTCACAAGCTGGCGGGGAGCTGTTTTTT
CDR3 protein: CAWSSQAGGELFF

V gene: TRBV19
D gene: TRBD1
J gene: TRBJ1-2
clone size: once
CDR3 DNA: TGTGCCAGTAGGGAAGACAGGGGGGCCTATGGCTACACCTTC
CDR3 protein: CASREDRGAYGYTF

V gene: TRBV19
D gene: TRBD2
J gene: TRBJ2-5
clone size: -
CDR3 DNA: TGTGCCAGTAGTATGGGTGGACTAGCGGGAGCAATAGAGACCCAGTACTTC
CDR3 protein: CASSMGGLAGAIETQYF

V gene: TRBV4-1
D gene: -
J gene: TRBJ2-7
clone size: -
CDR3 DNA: TGCGCCAGCAGCCAGGAAGGGACCACCTACGAGCAGTACTTC
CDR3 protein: CASSQEGTTYEQYF

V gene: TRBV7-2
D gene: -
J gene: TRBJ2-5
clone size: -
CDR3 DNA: TGTGCCAGCAGCTCCGCAGGTAGTCAAGAGACCCAGTACTTC
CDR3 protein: CASSSAGSQETQYF

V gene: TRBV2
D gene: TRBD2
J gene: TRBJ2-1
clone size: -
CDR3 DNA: TGTGCCAGCAGTCCCTCCGGGACTAGAGTTTACAATGAGCAGTTCTTC
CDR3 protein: CASSPSGTRVYNEQFF

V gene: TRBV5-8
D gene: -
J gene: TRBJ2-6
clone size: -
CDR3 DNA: TGTGCCAGCAGCTTGGTGGGAACTGGGGCCAACGTCCTGACTTTC
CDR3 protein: CASSLVGTGANVLTF

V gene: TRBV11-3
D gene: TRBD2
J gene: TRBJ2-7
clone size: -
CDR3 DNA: TGTGCCAGCAGCTTAGGTGGCGGGAGGCCCGAGCAGTACTTC
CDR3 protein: CASSLGGGRPEQYF

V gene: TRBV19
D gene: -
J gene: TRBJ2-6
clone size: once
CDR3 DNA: TGTGCCAGTAGTTCCGCCTCTGGGGCCAACGTCCTGACTTTC
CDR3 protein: CASSSASGANVLTF

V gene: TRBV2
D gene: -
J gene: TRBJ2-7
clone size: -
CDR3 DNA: TGTGCCAGCAGGCCGGGAACCTACGAGCAGTACTTC
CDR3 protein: CASRPGTYEQYF

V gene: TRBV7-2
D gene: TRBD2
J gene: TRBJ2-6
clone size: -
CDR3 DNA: TGTGCCAGCAGCTTACGGGGGGGAACTGGGGCCAACGTCCTGACTTTC
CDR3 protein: CASSLRGGTGANVLTF

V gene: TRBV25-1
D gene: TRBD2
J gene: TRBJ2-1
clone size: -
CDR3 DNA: TGTGCCAGCAGTGAAACTAGCGGGAGGAATTACAATGAGCAGTTCTTC
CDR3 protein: CASSETSGRNYNEQFF

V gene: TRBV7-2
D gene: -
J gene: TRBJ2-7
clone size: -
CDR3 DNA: TGTGCCAGCAGCGAGGGCGGGACCCTCTCCTACGAGCAGTACTTC
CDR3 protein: CASSEGGTLSYEQYF